The clone carrying this TCR beta chain was seen repeatedly, ten times or more. The CDR3 has 13 amino acids. Germline V lookup: CDR1 DFQATT, CDR2 SNEGSKA (reference sequence). The V end was cut by 6 bases, the J end by 4 bases, with 16 bases between. With a duration under 2 months, the hyperthyroidism was newly diagnosed in patients aged 18 to 65. Regions amplified from RNA transcripts were the TCR beta CDR3 regions. TCR CDR3 underwent first-round RT-PCR with the HTBI primer set. TCRdb ran MiXCR on the multiplex PCR reads and lists one entry per CDR3 protein. This table has roughly 400,000 distinct CDR3 sequences, about 15% appearing once. This sample was taken from a study of T cells in Graves' hyperthyroidism and ophthalmopathy.

The TCR was taken from a woman in her late teens or twenties with Graves' hyperthyroidism that later progressed to Graves' ophthalmopathy. Sequences were obtained from blood. The J gene is TRBJ2-7, the V gene TRBV20-1, with D possibly matching TRBD1 (5 bases). This chain's CDR3 is CSALTDGAYEQYF. The DNA of the CDR3 is TGCAGTGCCCTGACAGATGGGGCGTACGAGCAGTACTTC.